In its sample, the clone carrying this TCR beta chain was seen a few times. Its antigen is unknown. The CDR3 is 9 residues long. The germline V gene has CDR1 DFQATT and CDR2 SNEGSKA (reference sequence). V lost 6 bases and J lost 13, with 9 bases in between. The data stem from a study of T-cell memory formation after mild COVID-19. Via MiXCR, TCRdb re-called the 5' RACE reads, giving one row per CDR3 protein. The sample consists of some 150,000 distinct CDR3 sequences, around 21% of them appearing once. Study results and limitations: The SARS-CoV-2 specificity of second-wave clones reaching peak at day 37 remained unverified.

The J gene is TRBJ1-4, the V gene TRBV20-1; D remains unclear. The origin of this receptor is an adult woman who had mild COVID-19 (a few samples of this study predate the infection). Cell type and time point are not known. The specimen sequenced was PBMCs or a T cell subset sorted from them (not recorded which). The CDR3, as DNA: TGCAGTGCAGGAAGTGGACTGTTTTTT. Its translation is CSAGSGLFF.